The source of this TCR beta chain is a study of blood T cell repertoires in COVID-19 (dated by TCRdb to the early 2020s). Background on the whole study: Collaborator samples came from the United States, Italy and Spain and covered acute and convalescent phases of COVID-19. The dataset comprised deeply sampled blood TCRbeta repertoires from subjects exposed to, actively infected with, or recovered from COVID-19. Where HLA class I and class II types were available, the types were taken from metadata supplied by the sample provider, not from assay-based typing. The repertoires were made available in a free public database intended to serve as a resource for research on the immune response to SARS-CoV-2. The material from the prospective study consisted of cDNA or gDNA derived from T cells, B-cell-depleted T cells, or PBMCs. Sample metadata almost always included a de-identified subject ID, COVID-19 status, age in years and sex. Samples were obtained from the ongoing ImmuneRACE study (first 160 participants) and from 1,000 to 1,500 subjects provided by 6 global collaborators.

The immunoSEQ Assay, a bias-controlled multiplex PCR, was used to amplify TCRbeta CDR3 regions from genomic DNA. On the authors' methods: Nucleated cell counts per sample were estimated from amplification of reference gene primers within the assay. Sequence reads were collapsed and filtered to measure the absolute abundance of every unique TCRbeta CDR3 rearrangement. For each sample, productive Simpson clonality was calculated as the square root of Simpson's diversity index over productive rearrangements. Sourced from immuneACCESS, this table was stored by TCRdb with only in-frame sequences that have V and J called. A share of the clones is absent; for the studies checked, an unresolved V gene accounts for under half, and the remainder has no known explanation. V, J and clone size reflect that table, while D and trimming were determined from the DNA. Here the sample has more than 100,000 clones; less than 90% occur a single time. The ten largest account for over 1.1% of the sample.

What the research found in general, with its limitations: How much clinical and demographic metadata was included differed by source and by participant, and the metadata was provided uncurated.

On this clone: It lacks a known antigen. No much larger clone is present one base from it, and per-base qualities are unavailable.

Whole blood was collected in K2EDTA tubes by collaborating institutions according to the institutions' own protocols. For TCRbeta analysis, collaborator samples were shipped as frozen whole blood, as isolated PBMCs, or as DNA extracted from either sample type. The sequenced sample was peripheral blood. The source of this sequence is a man in his sixties with acute or convalescent COVID-19.

The nucleotide sequence reads as follows: TGTGCCAGCAGCCAAGATCCTAGCGGGGGAAACATTCAGTACTTC. It encodes CASSQDPSGGNIQYF. This chain is built from TRBV3-1 (or the pseudogene TRBV3-2) and TRBJ2-4, and 10 bases in between align with TRBD2. The germline V gene (reference sequence) provides CDR1 LGHDT and CDR2 YNNKEL. Clipping removes 0 bases from V and 6 bases from J, with 2 as the unmatched junction base count. From cysteine to phenylalanine, the CDR3 is 15 amino acids long. Kept here is only the CDR3 DNA, which spans 45 bases and is read in frame from base 1.